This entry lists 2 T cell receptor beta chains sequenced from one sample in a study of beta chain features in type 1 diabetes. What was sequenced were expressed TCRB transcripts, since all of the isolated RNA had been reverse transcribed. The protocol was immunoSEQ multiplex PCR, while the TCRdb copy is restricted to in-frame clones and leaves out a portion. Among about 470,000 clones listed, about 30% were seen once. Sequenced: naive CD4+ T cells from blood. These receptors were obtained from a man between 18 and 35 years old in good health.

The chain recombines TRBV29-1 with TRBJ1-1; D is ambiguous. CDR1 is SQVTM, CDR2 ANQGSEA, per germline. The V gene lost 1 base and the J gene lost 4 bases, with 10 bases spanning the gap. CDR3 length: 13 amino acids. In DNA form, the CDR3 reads TGCAGCGTTGAAGGTTTTACGACCACTGAAGCTTTCTTT. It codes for CSVEGFTTTEAFF.

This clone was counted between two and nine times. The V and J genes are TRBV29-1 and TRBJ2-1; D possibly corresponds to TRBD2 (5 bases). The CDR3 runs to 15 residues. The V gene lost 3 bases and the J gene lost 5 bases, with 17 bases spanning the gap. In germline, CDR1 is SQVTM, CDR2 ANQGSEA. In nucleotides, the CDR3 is TGCAGCGTTGAGGAGAGGGCAGGACTGAACAATGAGCAGTTCTTC. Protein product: CSVEERAGLNNEQFF.